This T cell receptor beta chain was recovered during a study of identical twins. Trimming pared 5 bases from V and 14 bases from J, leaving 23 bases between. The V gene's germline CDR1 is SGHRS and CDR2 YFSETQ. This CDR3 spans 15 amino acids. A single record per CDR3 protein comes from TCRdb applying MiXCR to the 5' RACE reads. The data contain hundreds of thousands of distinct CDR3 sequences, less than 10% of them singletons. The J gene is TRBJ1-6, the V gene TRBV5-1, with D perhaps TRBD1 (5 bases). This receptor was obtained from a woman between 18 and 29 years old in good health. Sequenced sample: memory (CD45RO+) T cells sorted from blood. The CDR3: CASSWNLGDGGSLHF. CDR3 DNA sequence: TGCGCCAGCAGTTGGAACCTCGGGGACGGTGGTTCCCTCCACTTT.